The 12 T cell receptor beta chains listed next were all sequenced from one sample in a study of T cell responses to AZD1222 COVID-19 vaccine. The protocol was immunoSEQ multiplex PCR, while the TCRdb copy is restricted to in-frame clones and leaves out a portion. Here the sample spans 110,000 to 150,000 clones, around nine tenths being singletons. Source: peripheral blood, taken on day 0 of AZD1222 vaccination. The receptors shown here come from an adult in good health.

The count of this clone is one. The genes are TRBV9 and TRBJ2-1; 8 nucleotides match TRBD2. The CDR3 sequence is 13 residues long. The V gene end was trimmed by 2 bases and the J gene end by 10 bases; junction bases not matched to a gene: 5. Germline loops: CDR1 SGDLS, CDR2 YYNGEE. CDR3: CASSVAGGGEQFF. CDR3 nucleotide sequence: TGTGCCAGCAGCGTCGCGGGGGGCGGGGAGCAGTTCTTC. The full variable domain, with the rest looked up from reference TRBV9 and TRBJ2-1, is DSGVTQTPKHLITATGQRVTLRCSPRSGDLSVYWYQQSLDQGLQFLIQYYNGEERAKGNILERFSAQQFPDLHSELNLSSLELGDSALYFCASSVAGGGEQFFGPGTRLTVL.

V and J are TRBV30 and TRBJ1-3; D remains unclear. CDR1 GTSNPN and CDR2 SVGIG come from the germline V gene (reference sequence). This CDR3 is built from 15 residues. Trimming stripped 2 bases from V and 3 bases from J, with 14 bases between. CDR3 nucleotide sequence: TGTGCCTGGAGTCCCTCCCGGGCCTTTGGAAACACCATATATTTT. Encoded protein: CAWSPSRAFGNTIYF.

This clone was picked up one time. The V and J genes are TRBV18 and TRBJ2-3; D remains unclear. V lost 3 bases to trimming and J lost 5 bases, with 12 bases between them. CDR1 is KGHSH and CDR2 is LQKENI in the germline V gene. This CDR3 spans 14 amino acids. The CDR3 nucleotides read TGTGCCAGCTCACCCTCGGTACAGCTAGATACGCAGTATTTT. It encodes CASSPSVQLDTQYF.

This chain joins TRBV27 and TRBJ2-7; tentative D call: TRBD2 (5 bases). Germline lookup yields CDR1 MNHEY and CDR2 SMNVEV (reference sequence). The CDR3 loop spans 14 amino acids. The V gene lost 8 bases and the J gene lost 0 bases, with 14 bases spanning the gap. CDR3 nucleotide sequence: TGTGCCAGCGGACTGCACAGCCGCTCCTACGAGCAGTACTTC. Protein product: CASGLHSRSYEQYF.

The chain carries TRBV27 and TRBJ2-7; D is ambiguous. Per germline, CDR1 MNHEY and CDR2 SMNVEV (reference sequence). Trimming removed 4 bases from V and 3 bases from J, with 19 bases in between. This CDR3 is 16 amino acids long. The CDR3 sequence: CASSSSLSGRYYEQYF. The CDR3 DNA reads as TGTGCCAGCAGTTCCTCCTTGAGTGGCAGATACTACGAGCAGTACTTC.

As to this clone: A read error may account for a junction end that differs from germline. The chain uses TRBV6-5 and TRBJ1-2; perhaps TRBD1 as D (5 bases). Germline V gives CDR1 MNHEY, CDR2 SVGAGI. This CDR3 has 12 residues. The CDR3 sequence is CASSYSGQPTHF. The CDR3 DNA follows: TGTGCCAGCAGTTACTCGGGGCAGCCGACGCACTTC.

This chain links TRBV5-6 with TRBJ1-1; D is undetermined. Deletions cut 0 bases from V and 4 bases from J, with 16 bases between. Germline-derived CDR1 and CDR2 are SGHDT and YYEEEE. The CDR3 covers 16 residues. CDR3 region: CASSLVGRRETTEAFF. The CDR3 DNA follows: TGTGCCAGCAGCTTGGTTGGGCGTCGGGAGACCACTGAAGCTTTCTTT.

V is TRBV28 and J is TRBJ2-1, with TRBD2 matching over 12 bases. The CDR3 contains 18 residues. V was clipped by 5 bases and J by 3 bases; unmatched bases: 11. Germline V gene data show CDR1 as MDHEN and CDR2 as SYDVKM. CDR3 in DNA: TGTGCCAGCAGTCCAGGGGCTAGCGGGAGGGCGATCTACAATGAGCAGTTCTTC. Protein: CASSPGASGRAIYNEQFF.

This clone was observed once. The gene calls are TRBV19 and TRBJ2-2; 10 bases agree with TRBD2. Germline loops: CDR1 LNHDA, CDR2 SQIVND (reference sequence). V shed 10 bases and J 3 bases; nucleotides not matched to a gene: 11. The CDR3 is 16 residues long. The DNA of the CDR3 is TGTGCCACCCAAAGGGGAGCGGGAGGGGACACCGGGGAGCTGTTTTTT. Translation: CATQRGAGGDTGELFF.

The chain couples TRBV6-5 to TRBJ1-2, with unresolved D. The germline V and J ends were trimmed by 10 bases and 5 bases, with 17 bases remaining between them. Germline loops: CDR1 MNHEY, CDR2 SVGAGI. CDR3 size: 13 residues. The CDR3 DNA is TGTGCCACCAGAACCTATACAGCGTATGGCTACACCTTC. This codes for CATRTYTAYGYTF.

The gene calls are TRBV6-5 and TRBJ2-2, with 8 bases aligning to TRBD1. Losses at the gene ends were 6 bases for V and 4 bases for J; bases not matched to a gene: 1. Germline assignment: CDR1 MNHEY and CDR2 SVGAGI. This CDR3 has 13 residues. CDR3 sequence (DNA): TGTGCCAGCAGGGGGACAGGCACCGGGGAGCTGTTTTTT. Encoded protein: CASRGTGTGELFF.

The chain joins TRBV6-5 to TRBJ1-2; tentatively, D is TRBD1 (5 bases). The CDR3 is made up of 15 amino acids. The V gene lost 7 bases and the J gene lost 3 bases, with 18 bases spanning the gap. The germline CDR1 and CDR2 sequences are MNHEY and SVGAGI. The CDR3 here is CASTPWGSNYYGYTF. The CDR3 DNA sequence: TGTGCCAGCACCCCGTGGGGCTCCAATTACTATGGCTACACCTTC.